This TCR beta chain comes out of a study of blood T cell repertoires in COVID-19. Study context: Samples taken during acute and convalescent COVID-19 were collected in the United States, Italy and Spain. The analysed material was cDNA or gDNA that came from T cells, B-cell-depleted T cells, or PBMCs.

Per the authors' pipeline: Reference gene primer amplification gave nucleated cell count estimates. Assay: immunoSEQ multiplex PCR; the TCRdb copy retains only in-frame clones and omits some. V, J and clone size derive from that table, while D and trimming were established from the DNA sequence. The sample has approximately 100,000 clones; about 85% are singletons. This receptor was taken from a man older than 75 with acute or convalescent COVID-19. The sample consisted of peripheral blood.

The CDR3 sequence is CASRFHGSTNQPQHF. As DNA, the CDR3 is TGTGCCAGTAGATTCCATGGTAGTACTAATCAGCCCCAGCATTTT. The chain joins TRBV19 to TRBJ1-5; D call uncertain. From germline, CDR1 is LNHDA and CDR2 SQIVND (reference sequence). The CDR3 has 15 amino acids. V was pared by 6 bases and J by 4 bases, with 16 bases between.